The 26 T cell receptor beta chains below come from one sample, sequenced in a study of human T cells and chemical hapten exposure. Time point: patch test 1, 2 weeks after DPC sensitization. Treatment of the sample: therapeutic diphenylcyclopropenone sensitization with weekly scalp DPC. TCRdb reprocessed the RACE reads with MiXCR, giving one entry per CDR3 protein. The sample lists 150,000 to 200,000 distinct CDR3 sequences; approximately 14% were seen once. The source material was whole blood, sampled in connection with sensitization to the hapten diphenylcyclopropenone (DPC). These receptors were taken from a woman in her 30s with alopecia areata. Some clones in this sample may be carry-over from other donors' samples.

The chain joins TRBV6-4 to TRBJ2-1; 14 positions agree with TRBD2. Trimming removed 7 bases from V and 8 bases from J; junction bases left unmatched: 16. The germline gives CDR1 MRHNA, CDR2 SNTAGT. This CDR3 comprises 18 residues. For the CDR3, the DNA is TGTGCCAGCACCACAGGGGGACTAGCGGGAGTTCTTTCTGATGAGCAGTTCTTC. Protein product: CASTTGGLAGVLSDEQFF.

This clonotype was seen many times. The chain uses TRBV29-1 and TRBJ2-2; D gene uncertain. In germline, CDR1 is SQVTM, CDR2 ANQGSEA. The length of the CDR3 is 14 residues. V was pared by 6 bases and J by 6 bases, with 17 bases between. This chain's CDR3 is CSVRWTGLPGELFF. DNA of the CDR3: TGCAGCGTACGTTGGACGGGTCTACCCGGGGAGCTGTTTTTT.

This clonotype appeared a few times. CDR3 loop: CSAHGSPQETQYF. The CDR3 nucleotides read TGCAGTGCTCACGGGAGTCCACAAGAGACCCAGTACTTC. V gene TRBV20-1 combines with J gene TRBJ2-5, with a tentative D call TRBD2 (6 bases). The germline CDR1 and CDR2 sequences are DFQATT and SNEGSKA (reference sequence). The CDR3 is made up of 13 amino acids. V gave up 5 bases and J gave up 2 bases, with 12 bases separating them.

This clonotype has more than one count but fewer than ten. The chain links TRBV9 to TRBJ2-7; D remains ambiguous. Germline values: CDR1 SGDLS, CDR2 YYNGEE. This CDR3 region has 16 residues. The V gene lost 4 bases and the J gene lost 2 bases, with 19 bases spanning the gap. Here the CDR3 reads CASSPSVKGGPYEQYF. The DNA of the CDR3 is TGTGCCAGCAGCCCCTCTGTGAAGGGCGGACCCTACGAGCAGTACTTC.

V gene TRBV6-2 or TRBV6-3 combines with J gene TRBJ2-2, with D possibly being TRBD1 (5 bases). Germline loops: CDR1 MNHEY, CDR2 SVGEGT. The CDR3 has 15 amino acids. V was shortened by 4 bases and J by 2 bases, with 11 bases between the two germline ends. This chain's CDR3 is CASSWGRANTGELFF. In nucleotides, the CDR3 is TGTGCCAGCAGTTGGGGCAGGGCTAACACCGGGGAGCTGTTTTTT.

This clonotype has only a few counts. For the CDR3, the DNA is TGTGCCAGCGCCGACAAATTCTATGGCTACACCTTC. It specifies CASADKFYGYTF. The rearrangement joins TRBV6-2 or TRBV6-3 to TRBJ1-2; no reliable D call. The length of the CDR3 is 12 residues. Between the trimmed V and J ends, which lost 8 bases and 4 bases, there was a span of 11 bases. Germline V lookup: CDR1 MNHEY, CDR2 SVGEGT.

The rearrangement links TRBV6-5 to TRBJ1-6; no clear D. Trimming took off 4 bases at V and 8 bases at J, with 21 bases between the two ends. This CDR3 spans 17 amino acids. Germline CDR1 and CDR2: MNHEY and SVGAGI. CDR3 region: CASSSRLLGSLHSPLHF. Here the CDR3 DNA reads TGTGCCAGCAGTTCTAGGCTATTGGGCTCCTTACATTCACCCCTCCACTTT.

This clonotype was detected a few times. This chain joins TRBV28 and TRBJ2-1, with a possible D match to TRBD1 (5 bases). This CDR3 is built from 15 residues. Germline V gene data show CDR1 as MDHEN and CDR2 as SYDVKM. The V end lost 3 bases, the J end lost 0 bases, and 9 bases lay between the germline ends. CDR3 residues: CASSLLDSSYNEQFF. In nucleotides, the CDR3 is TGTGCCAGCAGTTTGCTAGACAGCTCCTACAATGAGCAGTTCTTC.

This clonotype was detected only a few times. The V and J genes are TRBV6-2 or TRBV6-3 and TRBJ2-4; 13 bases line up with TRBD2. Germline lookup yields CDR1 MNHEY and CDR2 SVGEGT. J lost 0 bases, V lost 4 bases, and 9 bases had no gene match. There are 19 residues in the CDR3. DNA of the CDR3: TGTGCCAGCAGTTTCCCACCGGGACTAGCGGGGATAGCCAAAAACATTCAGTACTTC. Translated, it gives CASSFPPGLAGIAKNIQYF.

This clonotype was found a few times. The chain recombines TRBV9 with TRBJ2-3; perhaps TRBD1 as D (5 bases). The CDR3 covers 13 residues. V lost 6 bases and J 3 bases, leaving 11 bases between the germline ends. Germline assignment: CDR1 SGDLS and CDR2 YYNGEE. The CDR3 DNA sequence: TGTGCCAGCACCCCGCCAGGGACAGATACGCAGTATTTT. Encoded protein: CASTPPGTDTQYF. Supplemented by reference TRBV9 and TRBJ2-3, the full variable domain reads DSGVTQTPKHLITATGQRVTLRCSPRSGDLSVYWYQQSLDQGLQFLIQYYNGEERAKGNILERFSAQQFPDLHSELNLSSLELGDSALYFCASTPPGTDTQYFGPGTRLTVL.

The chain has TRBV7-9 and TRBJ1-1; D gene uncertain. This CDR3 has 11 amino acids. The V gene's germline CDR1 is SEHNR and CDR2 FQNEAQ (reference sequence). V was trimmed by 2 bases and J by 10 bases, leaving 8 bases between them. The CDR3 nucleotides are TGTGCCAGCAGCTTATCAGAGGGAGCTTTCTTT. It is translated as CASSLSEGAFF.

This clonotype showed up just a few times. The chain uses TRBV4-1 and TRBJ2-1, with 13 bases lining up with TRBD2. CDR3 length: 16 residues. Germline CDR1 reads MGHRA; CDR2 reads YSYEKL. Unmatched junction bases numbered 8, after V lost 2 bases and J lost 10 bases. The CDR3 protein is CASSQFRTSGSREQFF. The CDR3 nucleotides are TGCGCCAGCAGCCAATTTCGGACTAGCGGGAGCAGGGAGCAGTTCTTC.

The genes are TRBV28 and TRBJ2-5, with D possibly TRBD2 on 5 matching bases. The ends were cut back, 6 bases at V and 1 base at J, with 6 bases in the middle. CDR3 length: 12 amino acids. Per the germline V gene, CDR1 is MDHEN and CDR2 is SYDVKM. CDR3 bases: TGTGCCAGCAGCCGGGGCCAAGAGACCCAGTACTTC. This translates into CASSRGQETQYF.

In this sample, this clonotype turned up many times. The CDR3 is CSAADRGLVSEQYF. In DNA, the CDR3 is TGCAGTGCTGCGGACAGGGGGCTGGTATCGGAGCAGTACTTC. The V gene is TRBV20-1, the J gene TRBJ2-7; TRBD1 matches at 11 bases. Per germline, CDR1 DFQATT and CDR2 SNEGSKA (reference sequence). This CDR3 region has 14 residues. Losses at the gene ends were 5 bases for V and 7 bases for J; bases not matched to a gene: 10.

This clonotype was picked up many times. CDR3 DNA: TGTGCCAGCAGCTTAATGGCCCTGGGTCCCGGGGAGCTGTTTTTT. Translating it yields CASSLMALGPGELFF. The chain links TRBV7-3 to TRBJ2-2; no definite D call. Looked up from germline, CDR1 is SGHTA and CDR2 is FQGTGA. The CDR3 is made up of 15 amino acids. V lost 1 base to trimming and J lost 6 bases, with 12 bases between them.

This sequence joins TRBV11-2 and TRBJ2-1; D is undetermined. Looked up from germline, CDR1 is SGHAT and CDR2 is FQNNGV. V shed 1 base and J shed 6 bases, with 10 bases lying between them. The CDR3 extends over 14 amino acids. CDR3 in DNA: TGTGCCAGCAGCTTAGTGGGCGGATTCAATGAGCAGTTCTTC. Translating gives CASSLVGGFNEQFF.

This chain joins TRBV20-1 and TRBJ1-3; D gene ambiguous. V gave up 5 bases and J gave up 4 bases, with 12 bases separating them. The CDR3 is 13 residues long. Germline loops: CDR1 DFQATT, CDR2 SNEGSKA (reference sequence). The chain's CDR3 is CSAVQSAGNTIYF. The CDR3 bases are TGCAGTGCTGTTCAGTCGGCAGGAAACACCATATATTTT.

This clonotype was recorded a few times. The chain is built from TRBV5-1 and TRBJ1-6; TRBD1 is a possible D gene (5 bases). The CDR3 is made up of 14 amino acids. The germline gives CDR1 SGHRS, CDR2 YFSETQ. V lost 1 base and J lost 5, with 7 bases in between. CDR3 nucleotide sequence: TGCGCCAGCAGCTTGTACAGGAATAATTCACCCCTCCACTTT. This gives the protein CASSLYRNNSPLHF. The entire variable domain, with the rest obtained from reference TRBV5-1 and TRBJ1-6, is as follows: KAGVTQTPRYLIKTRGQQVTLSCSPISGHRSVSWYQQTPGQGLQFLFEYFSETQRNKGNFPGRFSGRQFSNSRSEMNVSTLELGDSALYLCASSLYRNNSPLHFGNGTRLTVT.

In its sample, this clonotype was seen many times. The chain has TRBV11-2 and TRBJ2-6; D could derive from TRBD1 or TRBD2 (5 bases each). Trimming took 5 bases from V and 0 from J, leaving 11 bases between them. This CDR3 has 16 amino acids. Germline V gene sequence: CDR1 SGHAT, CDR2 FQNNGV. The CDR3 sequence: CASSVSGGSGANVLTF. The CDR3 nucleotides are TGTGCCAGCAGCGTGAGTGGGGGCTCTGGGGCCAACGTCCTGACTTTC.

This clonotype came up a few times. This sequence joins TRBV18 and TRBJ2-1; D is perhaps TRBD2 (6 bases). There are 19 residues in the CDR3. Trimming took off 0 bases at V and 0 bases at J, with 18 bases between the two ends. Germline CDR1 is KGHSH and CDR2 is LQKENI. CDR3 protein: CASSPPFGFDGSSYNEQFF. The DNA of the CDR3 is TGTGCCAGCTCACCACCGTTCGGGTTCGACGGGAGCTCCTACAATGAGCAGTTCTTC.

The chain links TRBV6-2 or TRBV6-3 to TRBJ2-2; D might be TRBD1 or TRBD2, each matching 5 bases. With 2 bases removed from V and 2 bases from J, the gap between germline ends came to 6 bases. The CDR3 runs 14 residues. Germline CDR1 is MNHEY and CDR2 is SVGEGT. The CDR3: CASSYGGNTGELFF. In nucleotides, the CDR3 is TGTGCCAGCAGTTACGGGGGAAACACCGGGGAGCTGTTTTTT.

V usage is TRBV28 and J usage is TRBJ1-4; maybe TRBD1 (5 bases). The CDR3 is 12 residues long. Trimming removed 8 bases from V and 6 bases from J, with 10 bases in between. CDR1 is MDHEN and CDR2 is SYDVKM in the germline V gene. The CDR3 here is CASGALYEKLFF. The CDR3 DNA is TGTGCCAGCGGGGCCTTATATGAAAAACTGTTTTTT.

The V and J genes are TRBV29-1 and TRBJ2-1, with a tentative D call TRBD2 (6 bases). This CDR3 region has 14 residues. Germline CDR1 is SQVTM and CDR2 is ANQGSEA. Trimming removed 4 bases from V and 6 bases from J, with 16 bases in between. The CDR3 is CSVVSAGTGNEQFF. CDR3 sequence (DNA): TGCAGCGTTGTTTCCGCGGGAACGGGCAATGAGCAGTTCTTC.

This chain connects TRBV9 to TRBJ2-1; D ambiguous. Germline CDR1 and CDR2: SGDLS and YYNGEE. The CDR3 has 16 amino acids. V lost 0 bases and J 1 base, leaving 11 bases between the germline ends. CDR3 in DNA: TGTGCCAGCAGCGTAGTGGGCGGATGGTCCTACAATGAGCAGTTCTTC. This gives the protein CASSVVGGWSYNEQFF.

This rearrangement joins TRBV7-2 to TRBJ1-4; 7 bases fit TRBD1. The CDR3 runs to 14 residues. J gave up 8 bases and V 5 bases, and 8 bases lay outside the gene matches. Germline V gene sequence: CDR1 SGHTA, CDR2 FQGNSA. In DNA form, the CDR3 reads TGTGCCAGCAGCGCTGACAGGGCCAGGGAAAAACTGTTTTTT. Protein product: CASSADRAREKLFF.

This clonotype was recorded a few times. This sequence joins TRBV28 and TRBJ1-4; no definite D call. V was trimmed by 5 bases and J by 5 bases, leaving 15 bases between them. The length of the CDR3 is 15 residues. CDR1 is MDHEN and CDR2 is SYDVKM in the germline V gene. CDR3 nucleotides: TGTGCCAGCAGTCCTCCGGCGGGTCGAAATGAAAAACTGTTTTTT. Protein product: CASSPPAGRNEKLFF. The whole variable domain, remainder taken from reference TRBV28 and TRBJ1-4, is DVKVTQSSRYLVKRTGEKVFLECVQDMDHENMFWYRQDPGLGLRLIYFSYDVKMKEKGDIPEGYSVSREKKERFSLILESASTNQTSMYLCASSPPAGRNEKLFFGSGTQLSVL.